Following are 18 T cell receptor beta chains from one sample sequenced in a study of cytomegalovirus exposure and HLA in healthy donors. Primers included in the PCR were 60 Vbeta and 13 Jbeta primers. Sequenced by immunoSEQ multiplex PCR; TCRdb stores in-frame clones only, minus some. Of about 160,000 clones listed, approximately 84% are singletons. Sequences were obtained from PBMCs. The origin of the receptors is a man between 18 and 35 years old in good health and CMV-seropositive.

The V call is TRBV4-3, the J call TRBJ1-1; D might be TRBD1 (6 bases). V gave up 0 bases and J gave up 4 bases, with 21 bases separating them. The CDR3 loop spans 18 amino acids. The V gene's germline CDR1 is LGHNA and CDR2 YSLEER. The CDR3 reads CASSQDGSWGGGGTEAFF. The CDR3 nucleotides are TGCGCCAGCAGCCAAGATGGGTCTTGGGGGGGCGGCGGCACTGAAGCTTTCTTT.

In this sample, this clone turned up once. The V call is TRBV5-1, the J call TRBJ2-1; 8 bases are shared with TRBD1. V lost 3 bases, J lost 8 bases, and 7 bases stayed unmatched. CDR1 and CDR2 (germline): SGHRS, YFSETQ. This CDR3 has 14 amino acids. The chain's CDR3 is CASSWGTGKDEQFF. In nucleotides, the CDR3 is TGCGCCAGCAGCTGGGGGACAGGAAAGGATGAGCAGTTCTTC.

This clone was seen only once. This rearrangement joins TRBV30 to TRBJ1-2; TRBD1 might be the D (5 bases). The CDR3 is 15 amino acids. In germline, CDR1 is GTSNPN, CDR2 SVGIG (reference sequence). V lost 2 bases, J lost 6 bases, and 19 bases lay in between. This CDR3 is CAWSINYLQGHGYTF. DNA of the CDR3: TGTGCCTGGAGTATCAACTACCTCCAGGGCCATGGCTACACCTTC.

This chain connects TRBV2 to TRBJ1-1; D possibly corresponds to TRBD1 (5 bases). Germline values: CDR1 SNHLY, CDR2 FYNNEI. The ends were cut back, 7 bases at V and 4 bases at J, with 19 bases in the middle. This CDR3 region has 15 residues. This chain's CDR3 is CASTKKLQGLTEAFF. The CDR3, as DNA: TGTGCCAGCACCAAAAAGCTTCAGGGCCTCACTGAAGCTTTCTTT.

This chain links TRBV6-5 with TRBJ1-2, with D possibly being TRBD1 (5 bases). Germline-derived CDR1 and CDR2 are MNHEY and SVGAGI. The CDR3 extends over 11 amino acids. Deletions cut 8 bases from V and 3 bases from J, with 7 bases between. CDR3 loop: CASSGDYGYTF. As DNA, the CDR3 is TGTGCCAGCTCGGGGGACTATGGCTACACCTTC.

The chain carries TRBV9 and TRBJ1-3; TRBD1 matches at 7 bases. The J segment lost 2 bases and the V segment lost 1 base, leaving 3 bases of the junction unmatched. The CDR3 has 15 residues. Germline CDR1 and CDR2: SGDLS and YYNGEE. The DNA for the CDR3 is TGTGCCAGCAGCGTAAAGGGGGCGGCTGGAAACACCATATATTTT. This encodes CASSVKGAAGNTIYF.

V is TRBV7-9 and J is TRBJ1-1; 10 bases line up with TRBD1. With 9 bases clipped from V and 5 bases from J, the junction kept 6 bases outside the gene matches. This CDR3 is 13 amino acids long. Germline V lookup: CDR1 SEHNR, CDR2 FQNEAQ (reference sequence). CDR3 region: CASGQGVMTEAFF. In DNA form, the CDR3 reads TGTGCCAGTGGACAGGGGGTAATGACTGAAGCTTTCTTT.

V usage is TRBV4-2 and J usage is TRBJ2-7, with 9 bases aligning to TRBD1. J was trimmed by 5 bases and V by 3 bases; bases with no gene match: 8. This CDR3 spans 15 amino acids. The V gene's germline CDR1 is LGHNA and CDR2 YNFKEQ. The CDR3 sequence is CASSQDRTGDNEQYF. CDR3 nucleotides: TGTGCCAGCAGCCAGGATAGGACAGGGGATAACGAGCAGTACTTC.

On this clone itself: The germline gene is not matched at one end of the junction; a read error may be the cause. CDR3 loop: CVSSLPIGTGGNEQFF. The CDR3 DNA is TGTGTCAGCAGTTTACCGATCGGGACAGGGGGGAATGAGCAGTTCTTC. V and J are TRBV27 and TRBJ2-1; 11 bases line up with TRBD1. Germline CDR1 and CDR2: MNHEY and SMNVEV (reference sequence). The CDR3 has 16 residues.

This rearrangement joins TRBV6-1 to TRBJ2-5, with 8 bases aligning to TRBD2. This CDR3 region has 14 residues. V shed 3 bases and J 1 base; nucleotides not matched to a gene: 1. Per germline, CDR1 MNHNS and CDR2 SASEGT. The CDR3 here is CASSDGTSQETQYF. CDR3 DNA: TGTGCCAGCAGTGACGGGACTAGCCAAGAGACCCAGTACTTC.

This chain uses TRBV6-5 with TRBJ1-2; 10 bases are shared with TRBD1. The V gene's germline CDR1 is MNHEY and CDR2 SVGAGI. CDR3 length: 14 amino acids. V lost 6 bases and J lost 8; bases outside the gene matches: 9. CDR3 DNA: TGTGCCAGCAGGATAGGGACAGGGGTTTTGGGCTACACCTTC. This codes for CASRIGTGVLGYTF.

J is TRBJ1-5 and V is TRBV4-3; D remains ambiguous. The V end lost 0 bases, the J end lost 9 bases, and 12 bases lay between the germline ends. Germline-derived CDR1 and CDR2 are LGHNA and YSLEER. The CDR3 spans 14 residues. The CDR3 nucleotides read TGCGCCAGCAGCCAAGACGAGGGTCGCCCGCCCCAGCATTTT. It translates to CASSQDEGRPPQHF.

The CDR3 loop reads CASSSQGDAFF. The DNA of the CDR3 is TGTGCCAGCAGCTCGCAGGGCGATGCTTTCTTT. V usage is TRBV7-9 and J usage is TRBJ1-1, with D possibly matching TRBD1 (5 bases). The V gene's germline CDR1 is SEHNR and CDR2 FQNEAQ (reference sequence). This CDR3 has 11 residues. The V gene lost 4 bases and the J gene lost 11 bases, with 11 bases spanning the gap.

The chain joins TRBV7-9 to TRBJ1-2; 8 bases match TRBD1. Germline assignment: CDR1 SEHNR and CDR2 FQNEAQ (reference sequence). Losses at the gene ends were 5 bases for V and 0 bases for J; bases not matched to a gene: 11. The CDR3 contains 17 residues. Here the CDR3 DNA reads TGTGCCAGCAGCGGAACAGGACAGGGAACAGCTAACTATGGCTACACCTTC. Protein: CASSGTGQGTANYGYTF.

The rearrangement links TRBV13 to TRBJ2-3; 7 nucleotides match TRBD1. Germline-derived CDR1 and CDR2 are PRHDT and FYEKMQ (reference sequence). The CDR3 runs to 12 residues. After removal of 5 bases from V and 6 bases from J, the junction contained 2 bases not matched to a gene. This chain's CDR3 is CASSLQGDTQYF. As DNA, the CDR3 is TGTGCCAGCAGCCTACAGGGGGATACGCAGTATTTT.

The chain employs TRBV5-5 and TRBJ2-3; D uncertain. The CDR3 is 12 amino acids. CDR1 SGHKS and CDR2 YYEKEE come from the germline V gene (reference sequence). V was clipped by 3 bases and J by 0 bases, with 2 bases between them. CDR3 sequence: CASSSSTDTQYF. The DNA for the CDR3 is TGTGCCAGCAGCTCTAGCACAGATACGCAGTATTTT.

V and J are TRBV7-8 and TRBJ2-7; 7 nucleotides line up with TRBD1. CDR1 is SGHVS and CDR2 is FQNEAQ in the germline V gene. The V gene end was trimmed by 7 bases and the J gene end by 5 bases; junction bases not matched to a gene: 11. CDR3 length: 14 residues. CDR3 sequence (DNA): TGTGCCAGCACACCCAGTGGGGACAGAAACGAGCAGTACTTC. This codes for CASTPSGDRNEQYF.

The chain couples TRBV25-1 to TRBJ2-3, with TRBD2 matching over 8 bases. V lost 6 bases and J lost 2; bases outside the gene matches: 4. Per germline, CDR1 MGHDK and CDR2 SYGVNS. This CDR3 is built from 14 residues. CDR3 sequence (DNA): TGTGCCAGCAGATCAGCGGGGGTCACAGATACGCAGTATTTT. Its translation: CASRSAGVTDTQYF.